This TCR beta chain was recovered during a study of T cell changes during pregnancy in multiple sclerosis. Data came from immunoSEQ multiplex PCR; TCRdb stores just in-frame clones and leaves some out. The data contain just over 90,000 clones, about nine tenths of them singletons. Trimming cost V 0 bases and J 0 bases; bases outside gene matches: 1. The length of the CDR3 is 15 residues. CDR1 is MNHEY, CDR2 SVGAGI, per germline. The sequence was collected from a female donor in good health, enrolled as a control in a pregnancy study. The sequences come from peripheral blood, collected after pregnancy. V usage is TRBV6-5 and J usage is TRBJ1-1, with 7 bases aligning to TRBD1. The CDR3 DNA follows: TGTGCCAGCAGTTACTCTGGGACAGTGAACACTGAAGCTTTCTTT. Translated, it gives CASSYSGTVNTEAFF.